The T cell receptor beta chain under discussion was sequenced for a study of T cell responses to AZD1222 COVID-19 vaccine. Points from the study as a whole: Reports say nearly half of spike-specific TCRs go after unmutated variant regions. Baseline seropositivity characterized only six AZD1222 recipients. Spike-specific TCR breadth rose after two AZD1222 doses, and depth rose as well. White British donors predominated, females outnumbered males, and clonal diversity was possibly underestimated.

TCRdb's table, derived via immunoSEQ multiplex PCR, lists solely in-frame clones and lacks some. The table includes about 17,000 clones, about four fifths detected once. Regarding this clone: As yet, its antigen is unknown.

The CDR3 loop spans 15 amino acids. This TCR was sampled from an adult who received the AZD1222 COVID-19 vaccine. The V call is TRBV21-1, the J call TRBJ1-1. TRBV21-1 is a known pseudogene. Sequencing was performed on peripheral blood, taken 28 days after the second AZD1222 dose. In nucleotides, the CDR3 is TGTGCCAGCAGCAAATTTAGGGCGTATCACACTGAAGCTTTCTTT. This gives the protein CASSKFRAYHTEAFF.